This entry lists 2 T cell receptor beta chains sequenced from one sample in a study of CD8+CD57+ T cells in acquired aplastic anemia. The authors sequenced patients whose flow cytometry had shown CD8+CD57+ cell expansion. TCR beta VDJ and CDR3 were profiled, and genomic DNA was the template. TCRdb independently ran MiXCR on the reads; one entry per CDR3 protein. The sample lists some 170,000 distinct CDR3 sequences, around half occurring once. Sequenced sample: sorted CD4+, CD8+, or CD8+CD57+ T cells (not recorded which) from PBMCs. The receptors originated from a human donor with aplastic anemia.

The chain couples TRBV19 to TRBJ2-5; 11 bases are shared with TRBD2. The V gene end was trimmed by 6 bases and the J gene end by 4 bases; junction bases not matched to a gene: 4. In germline, CDR1 is LNHDA, CDR2 SQIVND (reference sequence). The CDR3 consists of 14 residues. CDR3 sequence reads: CASSRGLAGETQYF. In DNA form, the CDR3 reads TGTGCCAGTAGCAGAGGACTAGCGGGAGAGACCCAGTACTTC.

This clonotype was seen repeatedly, ten times or more. The V gene is TRBV12-3 or TRBV12-4, the J gene TRBJ1-2; TRBD1 is a possible D gene (5 bases). The CDR3 has 14 residues. Trimming pared 0 bases from V and 8 bases from J, leaving 13 bases between. CDR3 in DNA: TGTGCCAGCAGTTTAGCCCTGGCGTGGGGGGGCTACACCTTC. The encoded protein is CASSLALAWGGYTF.